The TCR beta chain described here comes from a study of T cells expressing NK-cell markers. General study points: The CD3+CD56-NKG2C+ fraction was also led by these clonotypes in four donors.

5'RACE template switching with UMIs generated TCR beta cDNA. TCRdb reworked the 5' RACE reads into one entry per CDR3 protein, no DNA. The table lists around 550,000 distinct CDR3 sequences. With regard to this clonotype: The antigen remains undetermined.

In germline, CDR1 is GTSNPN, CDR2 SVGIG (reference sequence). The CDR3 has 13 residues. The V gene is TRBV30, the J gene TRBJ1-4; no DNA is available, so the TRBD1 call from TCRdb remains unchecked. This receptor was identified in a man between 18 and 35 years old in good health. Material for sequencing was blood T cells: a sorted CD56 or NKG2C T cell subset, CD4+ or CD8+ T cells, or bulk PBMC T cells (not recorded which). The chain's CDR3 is CAWGGTGGEKLFF.